The next 17 T cell receptor beta chains were all read from a single sample in a study of blood T cell repertoires in COVID-19. Some clones are missing from TCRdb's copy, which holds only in-frame ones; the method was immunoSEQ multiplex PCR. The data hold over 150,000 clones, with approximately 84% observed a single time. Sample: PBMCs or T cells enriched from blood (not recorded which). Every receptor here comes from a woman aged 50 to 60 who had recovered from COVID-19.

The J gene is TRBJ2-5, the V gene TRBV7-6; D not certain. The V gene lost 5 bases and the J gene lost 6 bases, with 10 bases spanning the gap. From germline, CDR1 is SGHVS and CDR2 FNYEAQ. CDR3 size: 12 residues. Here the CDR3 reads CASSQVKQTQYF. In DNA, the CDR3 is TGTGCCAGCAGCCAGGTTAAACAGACCCAGTACTTC.

The chain has TRBV30 and TRBJ2-4; tentative D call: TRBD2 (6 bases). V was clipped by 0 bases and J by 6 bases, with 9 bases between them. There are 13 residues in the CDR3. In germline, CDR1 is GTSNPN, CDR2 SVGIG (reference sequence). The CDR3 bases are TGTGCCTGGAGTGTAATGGGGGGAAACATTCAGTACTTC. Its translation: CAWSVMGGNIQYF.

The rearrangement uses TRBV7-6 and TRBJ2-7, with D possibly TRBD2 on 6 matching bases. CDR1 is SGHVS and CDR2 is FNYEAQ in the germline V gene. This CDR3 has 18 residues. V lost 6 bases, J lost 7 bases, and 31 bases lay in between. This chain's CDR3 is CASSLIFRGGDSMGEQYF. The CDR3 coding sequence is TGTGCCAGCAGTCTAATTTTTCGGGGCGGGGACTCGATGGGGGAGCAGTACTTC.

In its sample, this clone was seen once. This chain uses TRBV11-2 with TRBJ1-1; D possibly corresponds to TRBD1 (5 bases). V dropped 0 bases and J dropped 10 bases, with 21 bases sitting between them. The CDR3 contains 16 residues. Germline V lookup: CDR1 SGHAT, CDR2 FQNNGV. The CDR3 DNA is TGTGCCAGCAGCTTAGATCTGGGAGGTACCAGTGGGGGAGCTTTCTTT. This sequence encodes CASSLDLGGTSGGAFF.

CDR3 DNA sequence: TGTGCCAGCAGAACCACAGGGAACTATGGCTACACCTTC. Protein product: CASRTTGNYGYTF. V and J are TRBV6-5 and TRBJ1-2, with D perhaps TRBD1 (6 bases). The CDR3 loop spans 13 amino acids. Trimming cost V 6 bases and J 2 bases, with 10 bases left between them. Germline V gene sequence: CDR1 MNHEY, CDR2 SVGAGI.

This clone was found once. The chain employs TRBV19 and TRBJ1-1, with 8 bases fitting TRBD1. This CDR3 comprises 17 residues. Germline CDR1 is LNHDA and CDR2 is SQIVND (reference sequence). Trimming at V came to 3 bases and at J to 1 base, leaving 10 bases not matched to a gene. CDR3 coding DNA: TGTGCCAGTAGTATCCGAGGCTACGGACAGGGGAACACTGAAGCTTTCTTT. Residues: CASSIRGYGQGNTEAFF.

This clone has a single count. The V call is TRBV28, the J call TRBJ1-2; a possible D gene is TRBD1 (6 bases). The CDR3 consists of 17 residues. V dropped 5 bases and J dropped 0 bases, with 19 bases sitting between them. Germline assignment: CDR1 MDHEN and CDR2 SYDVKM. This CDR3 reads CASSPLGHKKSNYGYTF. In DNA, the CDR3 is TGTGCCAGCAGTCCACTGGGACATAAGAAATCTAACTATGGCTACACCTTC.

V and J are TRBV6-5 and TRBJ2-1, with 7 bases that match TRBD2. Germline values: CDR1 MNHEY, CDR2 SVGAGI. J lost 5 bases, V lost 0 bases, and 4 bases had no gene match. This CDR3 is 15 amino acids long. This CDR3 is CASSYSTSRDNEQFF. CDR3 bases: TGTGCCAGCAGTTACTCGACTAGCCGTGACAATGAGCAGTTCTTC.

This clone was recorded a few times. The gene calls are TRBV5-1 and TRBJ2-2; TRBD2 aligns across 14 bases. The ends lost 4 bases at V and 4 bases at J; junction bases unmatched: 3. CDR1 is SGHRS, CDR2 YFSETQ, per germline. The CDR3 totals 16 residues. CDR3 coding DNA: TGCGCCAGCAGCGGTGGGACTAGCGGGAGCACCGGGGAGCTGTTTTTT. Its translation is CASSGGTSGSTGELFF.

The chain joins TRBV5-4 to TRBJ2-1; the match to TRBD2 covers 12 bases. Trimming at V came to 5 bases and at J to 7 bases, leaving 4 bases not matched to a gene. Germline CDR1 reads SGHNT; CDR2 reads YYREEE (reference sequence). The CDR3 contains 14 residues. In nucleotides, the CDR3 is TGTGCCAGCAGGGCTAGCGGGAGGGGGAATGAGCAGTTCTTC. This sequence encodes CASRASGRGNEQFF.

This clone was seen only once. The chain couples TRBV28 to TRBJ2-1, with 7 positions matching TRBD2. The CDR3 has 14 amino acids. V lost 2 bases, J lost 7 bases, and 5 bases stayed unmatched. CDR1 is MDHEN and CDR2 is SYDVKM in the germline V gene. CDR3 sequence reads: CASSLEGGPNEQFF. CDR3 DNA sequence: TGTGCCAGCAGTTTAGAGGGAGGGCCAAATGAGCAGTTCTTC.

The rearrangement joins TRBV5-1 to TRBJ1-5; no reliable D call. The V and J ends lost 0 bases and 1 base respectively, with 8 bases between them. The germline V gene encodes CDR1 SGHRS and CDR2 YFSETQ. The CDR3 has 15 amino acids. CDR3 DNA sequence: TGCGCCAGCAGCTTGGGTACAGAGAGCAATCAGCCCCAGCATTTT. Translated, it gives CASSLGTESNQPQHF.

The chain is built from TRBV3-1 (or the pseudogene TRBV3-2) and TRBJ2-6; TRBD1 aligns across 7 bases. The CDR3 length is 15 residues. CDR1 and CDR2 from the germline V gene are LGHDT and YNNKEL (reference sequence). J was trimmed by 4 bases and V by 6 bases; bases with no gene match: 6. CDR3 bases: TGTGCCAGCAGGGAGACAGGGCGCGGGGCCAACGTCCTGACTTTC. Translating gives CASRETGRGANVLTF.

In regard to this clone: In the same sample, other DNA sequences code for this CDR3. The chain links TRBV10-1 to TRBJ1-3; tentative D call: TRBD1 (5 bases). The V end lost 5 bases, the J end lost 3 bases, and 8 bases lay between the germline ends. Per the germline V gene, CDR1 is WNHNN and CDR2 is SYGVQD (reference sequence). The CDR3 is 13 amino acids. The CDR3, as DNA: TGCGCCAGCAGTCCCAGGGTTGGAAACACCATATATTTT. It encodes CASSPRVGNTIYF.

Notes on this clone: This specimen includes other DNA sequences encoding the same CDR3. The genes are TRBV19 and TRBJ2-1; D possibly corresponds to TRBD1 (6 bases). V lost 5 bases and J 0 bases, leaving 8 bases between the germline ends. The CDR3 contains 14 residues. Germline loops: CDR1 LNHDA, CDR2 SQIVND (reference sequence). The CDR3 loop reads CASSQGSSYNEQFF. The CDR3 DNA sequence: TGTGCCAGTAGTCAGGGGAGCTCCTACAATGAGCAGTTCTTC.

The rearrangement links TRBV11-3 to TRBJ2-7, with D perhaps matching TRBD1 (6 bases). Germline V CDR1 and CDR2: SGHNT, YENEEA. This CDR3 has 16 residues. Trimming pared 5 bases from V and 3 bases from J, leaving 20 bases between. DNA of the CDR3: TGTGCCAGCAGCGCTACTTTCGGGACATTTTTCTACGAGCAGTACTTC. Protein sequence: CASSATFGTFFYEQYF.

The J gene is TRBJ2-7, the V gene TRBV10-2; tentatively, D is TRBD1 (6 bases). CDR3 length: 13 amino acids. V was clipped by 5 bases and J by 6 bases, with 14 bases between them. CDR1 and CDR2 from the germline V gene are WSHSY and SAAADI. The CDR3 DNA sequence: TGCGCCAGCAGTCCGGGCAGGGGTAGCGAGCAGTACTTC. Translating it yields CASSPGRGSEQYF.